This T cell receptor (beta chain) comes out of a study of immune evolution from preneoplasia to lung adenocarcinoma. Study context: HLA loss of heterozygosity: about 7% AIS, approximately 15% MIA, roughly 30% ADC, none AAH.

TCRdb keeps only in-frame clones here, not all; method: immunoSEQ multiplex PCR. Of about 10,000 clones listed, about three quarters are singletons. As concerns this clone: Its specificity is not known.

Patient tissue came from resections in Japan or China, 2014–2017. Histologic diagnosis was independently verified by two lung pathologists. Study results and caveats: Normal lung had the highest top T cell clone frequencies.

Sequencing was carried out using FFPE minimally invasive lung adenocarcinoma tissue. This receptor was identified in a person aged 65-85 years with lung adenocarcinoma. Some clones in this sample may be carry-over from other donors' samples.

In nucleotides, the CDR3 is TGTGCCAGCAGTTACCGGGGACAGGGGGCGCGATCTAGCTACACCTTC. This codes for CASSYRGQGARSSYTF. V usage is TRBV6-5 and J usage is TRBJ1-2; TRBD1 matches at 12 bases. The junction had 10 bases not matched to a gene; V was cut back by 2 bases and J by 9 bases. The V gene's germline CDR1 is MNHEY and CDR2 SVGAGI. The CDR3 runs 16 residues.